This T cell receptor (beta chain) comes out of a study of cytomegalovirus exposure and HLA in healthy donors. As to this clone: The antigen remains unidentified.

Regarding the study as a whole: For cytomegalovirus status, the classifier reportedly gave diagnoses with high specificity and sensitivity.

Germline V gene lookup returns CDR1 SGHNT and CDR2 YYREEE (reference sequence). V gave up 1 base and J gave up 1 base, with 14 bases separating them. This CDR3 contains 16 residues. PCR amplification relied on 60 Vbeta primers (plus 13 Jbeta primers). Clones were read by immunoSEQ multiplex PCR, and TCRdb kept only the in-frame ones, dropping some. The repertoire holds some 140,000 clones, 70% to 75% seen once, with about 1.2% in the top ten. The receptor's source is a woman aged 40 to 50 in good health and CMV-seronegative. Sequencing was done on a sample of PBMCs. The chain joins TRBV5-4 to TRBJ1-1, with a possible D match to TRBD1 (6 bases). In nucleotides, the CDR3 is TGTGCCAGCAGCTTGCCTGGGGGCTTTAAGAACACTGAAGCTTTCTTT. It specifies CASSLPGGFKNTEAFF.